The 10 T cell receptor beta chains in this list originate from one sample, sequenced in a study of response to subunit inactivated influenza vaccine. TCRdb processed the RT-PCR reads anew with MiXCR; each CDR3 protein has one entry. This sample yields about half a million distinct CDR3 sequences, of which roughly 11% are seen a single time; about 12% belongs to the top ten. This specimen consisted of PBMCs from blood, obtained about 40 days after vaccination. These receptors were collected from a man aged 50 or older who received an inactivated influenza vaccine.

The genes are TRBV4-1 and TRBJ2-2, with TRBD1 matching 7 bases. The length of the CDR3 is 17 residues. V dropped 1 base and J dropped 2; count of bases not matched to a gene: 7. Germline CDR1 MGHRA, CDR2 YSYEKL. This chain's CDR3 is CASSQGSTGLNTGELFF. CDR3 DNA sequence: TGCGCCAGCAGCCAAGGGTCGACAGGGCTTAACACCGGGGAGCTGTTTTTT.

CDR3 coding DNA: TGTGCCAGCAGCGCCGTCGGGTACGGGTCTTTGGAAAATACGCAGTATTTT. Amino acid sequence: CASSAVGYGSLENTQYF. The J gene is TRBJ2-3, the V gene TRBV7-2; D gene ambiguous. V gave up 5 bases and J gave up 7 bases, with 25 bases separating them. The CDR3 contains 17 residues. Germline V gene sequence: CDR1 SGHTA, CDR2 FQGNSA.

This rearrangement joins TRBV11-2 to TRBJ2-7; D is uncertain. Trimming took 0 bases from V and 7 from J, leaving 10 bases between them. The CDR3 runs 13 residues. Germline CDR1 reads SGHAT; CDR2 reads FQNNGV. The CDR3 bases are TGTGCCAGCAGCTTAGAGCCGGGTGCTGAGCAGTACTTC. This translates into CASSLEPGAEQYF.

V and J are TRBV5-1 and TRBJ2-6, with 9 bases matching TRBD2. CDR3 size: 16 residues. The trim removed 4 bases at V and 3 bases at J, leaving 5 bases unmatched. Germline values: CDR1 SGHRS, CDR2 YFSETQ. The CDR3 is CASSAGGTVGANVLTF. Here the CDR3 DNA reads TGCGCCAGCAGCGCGGGGGGGACAGTTGGGGCCAACGTCCTGACTTTC.

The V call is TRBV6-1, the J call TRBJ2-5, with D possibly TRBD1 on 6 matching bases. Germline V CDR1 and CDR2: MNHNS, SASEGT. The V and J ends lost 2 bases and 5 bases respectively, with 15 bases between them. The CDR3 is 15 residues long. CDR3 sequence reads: CASSENPRGSETQYF. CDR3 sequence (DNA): TGTGCCAGCAGTGAAAATCCCAGGGGAAGCGAGACCCAGTACTTC.

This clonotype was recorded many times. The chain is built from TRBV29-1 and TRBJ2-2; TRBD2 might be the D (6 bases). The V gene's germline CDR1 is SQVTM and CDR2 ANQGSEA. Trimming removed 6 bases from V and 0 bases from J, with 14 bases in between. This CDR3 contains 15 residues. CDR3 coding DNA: TGCAGCGTAAGAATAGCGGATACGAACACCGGGGAGCTGTTTTTT. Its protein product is CSVRIADTNTGELFF.

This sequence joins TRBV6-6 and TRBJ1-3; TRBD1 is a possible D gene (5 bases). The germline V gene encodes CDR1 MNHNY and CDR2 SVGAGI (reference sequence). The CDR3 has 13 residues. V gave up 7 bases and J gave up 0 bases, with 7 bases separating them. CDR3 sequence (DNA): TGTGCCAGCAAGGGGAGCTCTGGAAACACCATATATTTT. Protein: CASKGSSGNTIYF.

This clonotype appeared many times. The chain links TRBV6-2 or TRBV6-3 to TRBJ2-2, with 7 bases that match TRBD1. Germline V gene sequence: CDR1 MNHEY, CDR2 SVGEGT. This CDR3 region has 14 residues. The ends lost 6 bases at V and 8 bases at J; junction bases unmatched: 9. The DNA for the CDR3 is TGTGCCAGCAGCCTGACAGGGTTGAGGGGGGAGCTGTTTTTT. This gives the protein CASSLTGLRGELFF.

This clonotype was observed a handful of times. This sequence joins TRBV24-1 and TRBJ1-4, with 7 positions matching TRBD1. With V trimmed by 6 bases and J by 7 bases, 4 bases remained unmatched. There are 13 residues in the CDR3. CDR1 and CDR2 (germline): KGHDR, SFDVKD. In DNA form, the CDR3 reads TGTGCCACCAGTCAGCGACAGGGTGAAAAACTGTTTTTT. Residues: CATSQRQGEKLFF.

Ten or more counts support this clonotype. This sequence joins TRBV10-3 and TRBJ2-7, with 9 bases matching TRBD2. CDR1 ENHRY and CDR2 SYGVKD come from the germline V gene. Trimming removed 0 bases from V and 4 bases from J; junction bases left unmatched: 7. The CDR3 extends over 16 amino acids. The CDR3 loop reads CAISESKLAGRYEQYF. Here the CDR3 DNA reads TGTGCCATCAGTGAGTCGAAGCTAGCGGGAAGATACGAGCAGTACTTC.